Each of the 29 T cell receptor beta chains below was sequenced from the same sample in a study of technical replicates of blood from a few donors. Here immunoSEQ multiplex PCR was the method, and the copy in TCRdb shows in-frame clones only, minus some. The sample has about 74,000 clones; about 95% are singletons. The specimen was T cells isolated from PBMCs. These receptor sequences come from a human donor in good health.

The chain links TRBV6-5 to TRBJ2-3; 10 positions match TRBD2. The CDR3 is 15 amino acids. Losses at the gene ends were 6 bases for V and 7 bases for J; bases not matched to a gene: 10. The germline gives CDR1 MNHEY, CDR2 SVGAGI. The CDR3 protein is CASRTVAGGVNTQYF. CDR3 nucleotides: TGTGCCAGCAGGACGGTAGCGGGAGGAGTAAATACGCAGTATTTT.

The chain employs TRBV13 and TRBJ1-1; 7 bases are a match to TRBD1. V gave up 5 bases and J gave up 3 bases; unmatched junction bases: 12. From germline, CDR1 is PRHDT and CDR2 FYEKMQ (reference sequence). The CDR3 covers 16 residues. DNA of the CDR3: TGTGCCAGCAGCAGGAGTGACAGGGTGACTTACACTGAAGCTTTCTTT. Its protein is CASSRSDRVTYTEAFF. Filled out from reference TRBV13 and TRBJ1-1, the complete variable domain reads AAGVIQSPRHLIKEKRETATLKCYPIPRHDTVYWYQQGPGQDPQFLISFYEKMQSDKGSIPDRFSAQQFSDYHSELNMSSLELGDSALYFCASSRSDRVTYTEAFFGQGTRLTVV.

This sequence joins TRBV30 and TRBJ1-1, with D tentatively TRBD1 (5 bases). Per the germline V gene, CDR1 is GTSNPN and CDR2 is SVGIG (reference sequence). This CDR3 is built from 12 residues. Between the trimmed V and J ends, which lost 7 bases and 7 bases, there was a span of 16 bases. This CDR3 is CASGREAGEAFF. Here the CDR3 DNA reads TGTGCCTCGGGCAGGGAGGCAGGTGAAGCTTTCTTT.

The V gene is TRBV5-1, the J gene TRBJ2-1; TRBD2 agrees at 10 bases. Trimming cost V 4 bases and J 1 base; bases outside gene matches: 5. The CDR3 is 16 residues long. Per the germline V gene, CDR1 is SGHRS and CDR2 is YFSETQ. The CDR3 here is CASSPKTSGSYNEQFF. CDR3 sequence (DNA): TGCGCCAGCAGCCCAAAGACTAGCGGGTCCTACAATGAGCAGTTCTTC.

This chain joins TRBV9 and TRBJ2-5, with D perhaps matching TRBD1 (6 bases). CDR3 length equals 14 residues. Trimming took off 2 bases at V and 4 bases at J, with 12 bases between the two ends. In germline, CDR1 is SGDLS, CDR2 YYNGEE. CDR3: CASSVQGMRETQYF. The DNA for the CDR3 is TGTGCCAGCAGCGTCCAGGGGATGAGAGAGACCCAGTACTTC.

The chain uses TRBV5-1 and TRBJ1-1; possibly TRBD1 for D (5 bases). The CDR3 is made up of 14 amino acids. CDR1 and CDR2 from the germline V gene are SGHRS and YFSETQ. V was pared by 1 base and J by 0 bases, with 7 bases between. This chain's CDR3 is CASSLPGLNTEAFF. The CDR3 DNA reads as TGCGCCAGCAGCTTGCCAGGGTTGAACACTGAAGCTTTCTTT.

V is TRBV19 and J is TRBJ2-1; 10 bases fit TRBD1. CDR1 LNHDA and CDR2 SQIVND come from the germline V gene (reference sequence). There are 15 residues in the CDR3. V dropped 6 bases and J dropped 4; count of bases not matched to a gene: 6. CDR3 sequence (DNA): TGTGCCAGTAGCCGTCCGGGACAGGGGTACAATGAGCAGTTCTTC. Protein product: CASSRPGQGYNEQFF.

V usage is TRBV5-4 and J usage is TRBJ2-3, with D maybe TRBD1 (6 bases). The CDR3 is 17 residues long. Looked up from germline, CDR1 is SGHNT and CDR2 is YYREEE (reference sequence). Trimming removed 4 bases at V and 2 bases at J, with 20 bases between. CDR3 region: CASSVRTGTPNTDTQYF. The CDR3 bases are TGTGCCAGCAGCGTCCGCACCGGGACACCAAACACAGATACGCAGTATTTT.

A single count supports this clone. The chain joins TRBV29-1 to TRBJ1-3; 7 nucleotides agree with TRBD1. Unmatched junction bases numbered 3, after V lost 7 bases and J lost 0 bases. Germline-derived CDR1 and CDR2 are SQVTM and ANQGSEA. The CDR3 extends over 13 amino acids. The CDR3 DNA follows: TGCAGCGGGGGGGACAGCTCTGGAAACACCATATATTTT. Translated: CSGGDSSGNTIYF.

V gene TRBV5-1 combines with J gene TRBJ2-2; 8 bases line up with TRBD1. This CDR3 has 15 residues. Trimming took 4 bases from V and 0 from J; bases not matched to a gene: 2. Germline V gives CDR1 SGHRS, CDR2 YFSETQ. The CDR3 DNA reads TGCGCCAGCAGCCTGGACAGGGCGAACACCGGGGAGCTGTTTTTT. It codes for CASSLDRANTGELFF.

The chain carries TRBV10-1 and TRBJ2-5; no clear D gene. Trimming cost V 5 bases and J 1 base, with 11 bases left between them. The CDR3 is 14 residues long. Germline V lookup: CDR1 WNHNN, CDR2 SYGVQD (reference sequence). The CDR3 sequence is CASSKMASQETQYF. The CDR3 DNA reads TGCGCCAGCAGTAAAATGGCCAGCCAAGAGACCCAGTACTTC.

The genes are TRBV5-4 and TRBJ1-1; D is undetermined. V dropped 1 base and J dropped 4 bases, with 14 bases sitting between them. This CDR3 spans 15 amino acids. CDR1 is SGHNT and CDR2 is YYREEE in the germline V gene (reference sequence). CDR3 sequence reads: CASSLTVKISTEAFF. The CDR3 bases are TGTGCCAGCAGCTTGACAGTCAAGATAAGCACTGAAGCTTTCTTT.

The V call is TRBV11-2, the J call TRBJ1-1; D not certain. Between the trimmed V and J ends, which lost 11 bases and 1 base, there was a span of 11 bases. Germline V gives CDR1 SGHAT, CDR2 FQNNGV. This CDR3 comprises 12 residues. CDR3 nucleotides: TGTGCCCTCATGGGGAGGAACACTGAAGCTTTCTTT. Amino acid sequence: CALMGRNTEAFF.

This clone occurred a few times. This chain links TRBV5-8 with TRBJ1-1; 12 positions agree with TRBD1. V gave up 3 bases and J gave up 1 base; unmatched junction bases: 1. The CDR3 extends over 15 amino acids. CDR1 is SGHTS, CDR2 YDEGEE, per germline. CDR3 in DNA: TGTGCCAGCAGCTGGGGACAGGGGGCGAACACTGAAGCTTTCTTT. Protein: CASSWGQGANTEAFF. Full variable domain (remainder filled in from reference TRBV5-8 and TRBJ1-1): EAGVTQSPTHLIKTRGQQATLRCSPISGHTSVYWYQQALGLGLQFLLWYDEGEERNRGNFPPRFSGRQFPNYSSELNVNALELEDSALYLCASSWGQGANTEAFFGQGTRLTVV.

This chain links TRBV7-2 with TRBJ1-2; no reliable D call. V was clipped by 3 bases and J by 6 bases, with 14 bases between them. There are 14 residues in the CDR3. CDR1 is SGHTA, CDR2 FQGNSA, per germline. Here the CDR3 DNA reads TGTGCCAGCAGCTTGTTACAGCTTATGGATGGCTACACCTTC. Protein: CASSLLQLMDGYTF. The variable domain in full, with the rest retrieved from reference TRBV7-2 and TRBJ1-2, is GAGVSQSPSNKVTEKGKDVELRCDPISGHTALYWYRQSLGQGLEFLIYFQGNSAPDKSGLPSDRFSAERTGGSVSTLTIQRTQQEDSAVYLCASSLLQLMDGYTFGSGTRLTVV.

This clone was detected only once. V and J are TRBV2 and TRBJ1-2; TRBD1 might be the D (6 bases). The CDR3 loop spans 12 amino acids. Germline V lookup: CDR1 SNHLY, CDR2 FYNNEI. Trimming removed 9 bases from V and 4 bases from J, with 12 bases in between. The CDR3 is CARNRDTYGYTF. CDR3 DNA: TGTGCCAGAAACAGGGATACCTATGGCTACACCTTC.

The V gene is TRBV6-5, the J gene TRBJ1-1; D is unclear. Looked up from germline, CDR1 is MNHEY and CDR2 is SVGAGI. The CDR3 totals 13 residues. V shed 2 bases and J shed 3 bases, with 7 bases lying between them. This CDR3 is CASSYGRHTEAFF. In DNA form, the CDR3 reads TGTGCCAGCAGTTACGGGAGGCACACTGAAGCTTTCTTT.

V gene TRBV9 combines with J gene TRBJ2-3; 8 bases map to TRBD2. V gave up 3 bases and J gave up 5 bases; unmatched junction bases: 11. The CDR3 length is 16 residues. Germline V gene lookup returns CDR1 SGDLS and CDR2 YYNGEE. CDR3 DNA sequence: TGTGCCAGCAGCGCCGGACTAGCTGTAACGGGAGATACGCAGTATTTT. It translates to CASSAGLAVTGDTQYF.

V gene TRBV6-1 combines with J gene TRBJ2-1, with TRBD2 identical over 14 bases. Germline assignment: CDR1 MNHNS and CDR2 SASEGT. V shed 1 base, J shed 8 bases, and the junction held 7 bases outside the gene matches. The CDR3 loop spans 17 amino acids. For the CDR3, the DNA is TGTGCCAGCAGTGAAGGGACCACGGGACTAGCGGGAGATGAGCAGTTCTTC. Protein sequence: CASSEGTTGLAGDEQFF.

In its sample, this clone was seen once. The chain employs TRBV19 and TRBJ1-5, with D possibly matching TRBD1 (6 bases). Trimming removed 5 bases from V and 4 bases from J, with 12 bases in between. Germline lookup yields CDR1 LNHDA and CDR2 SQIVND (reference sequence). There are 14 residues in the CDR3. CDR3 nucleotides: TGTGCCAGTAGTCGGGGGGCAGTGAATCAGCCCCAGCATTTT. Its protein is CASSRGAVNQPQHF.

The chain combines TRBV27 with TRBJ2-7, with TRBD1 as a possible D gene (5 bases). The CDR3 consists of 15 residues. V was trimmed by 5 bases and J by 2 bases, leaving 16 bases between them. Germline values: CDR1 MNHEY, CDR2 SMNVEV (reference sequence). In nucleotides, the CDR3 is TGTGCCAGCAGTCCCTTGGACACCGTGACCTACGAGCAGTACTTC. Amino acid sequence: CASSPLDTVTYEQYF.

J is TRBJ2-5 and V is TRBV11-2; 9 nucleotides align to TRBD2. Losses at the gene ends were 4 bases for V and 5 bases for J; bases not matched to a gene: 14. Germline-derived CDR1 and CDR2 are SGHAT and FQNNGV. The CDR3 runs 17 residues. The CDR3 spells CASSSTQGLAGRETQYF. In DNA, the CDR3 is TGTGCCAGCAGCTCGACCCAAGGGCTAGCGGGGAGGGAGACCCAGTACTTC.

J is TRBJ1-2 and V is TRBV6-1; unclear D gene. This CDR3 has 17 residues. CDR1 and CDR2 from the germline V gene are MNHNS and SASEGT. The V gene lost 4 bases and the J gene lost 2 bases, with 20 bases spanning the gap. The DNA of the CDR3 is TGTGCCAGCAGTGTCCTAGTTGGCCCAACTACCAACTATGGCTACACCTTC. Protein product: CASSVLVGPTTNYGYTF.

The chain combines TRBV14 with TRBJ2-1, with 7 bases fitting TRBD1. This CDR3 has 15 residues. V shed 4 bases and J 2 bases; nucleotides not matched to a gene: 5. CDR1 and CDR2 from the germline V gene are SGHDN and FVKESK. The DNA of the CDR3 is TGTGCCAGCAGCCTTCGGACAGGAACCTACAATGAGCAGTTCTTC. The encoded protein is CASSLRTGTYNEQFF.

V and J are TRBV21-1 and TRBJ2-7; no check of the table's D call, TRBD1, against the DNA was made. TRBV21-1 is a recognized pseudogene. This CDR3 is built from 15 residues. CDR3 in amino acids: CASNPAGTGFYEQYF. Here the CDR3 DNA reads TGTGCCAGCAACCCCGCCGGGACAGGGTTCTACGAGCAGTACTTC.

The chain links TRBV5-4 to TRBJ1-1; 8 bases line up with TRBD1. Germline values: CDR1 SGHNT, CDR2 YYREEE (reference sequence). CDR3 size: 15 residues. With 4 bases clipped from V and 3 bases from J, the junction kept 8 bases outside the gene matches. The CDR3 is CASSLQGGAYTEAFF. CDR3 DNA: TGTGCCAGCAGCCTACAGGGGGGGGCTTACACTGAAGCTTTCTTT.

The chain couples TRBV27 to TRBJ1-1; 8 bases agree with TRBD1. CDR1 is MNHEY, CDR2 SMNVEV, per germline (reference sequence). The CDR3 consists of 13 residues. V gave up 4 bases and J gave up 12 bases; unmatched junction bases: 10. CDR3 nucleotide sequence: TGTGCCAGCAGTTCAACCCAGGGGGCATGGACTTTCTTT. Protein: CASSSTQGAWTFF.

This rearrangement joins TRBV19 to TRBJ2-1, with TRBD2 matching over 12 bases. The CDR3 consists of 17 residues. V shed 3 bases and J 4 bases; nucleotides not matched to a gene: 7. Germline CDR1 reads LNHDA; CDR2 reads SQIVND (reference sequence). The chain's CDR3 is CASSILKTSGGYNEQFF. CDR3 in DNA: TGTGCCAGTAGTATCCTTAAGACTAGCGGGGGTTACAATGAGCAGTTCTTC.

This sequence joins TRBV27 and TRBJ2-1, with 10 bases aligning to TRBD2. The CDR3 contains 15 residues. The V gene's germline CDR1 is MNHEY and CDR2 SMNVEV (reference sequence). The J segment lost 9 bases and the V segment lost 0 bases, leaving 5 bases of the junction unmatched. The CDR3 sequence: CASSLSLAGVREQFF. The CDR3 DNA reads as TGTGCCAGCAGTTTATCCCTAGCGGGGGTACGTGAGCAGTTCTTC.